The sequence of this TCR beta chain was determined in a study of early T cells in non-severe SARS-CoV-2 infection (dated by TCRdb to the early 2020s). For context, the study as a whole: TCR sequencing used bulk RNA from unsorted whole blood, so alpha and beta chains could not be paired. General findings and caveats noted by the study authors: VDJdb matching was skewed toward anti-spike CD8 responses and likely underestimated virus-specific expansions by missing private and CD4 specificities.

A case-control design nested within a healthcare worker cohort in London, UK, was used, with weekly nasopharyngeal swab PCR tests and blood sampling performed. Healthcare workers were recruited during the week of the UK lockdown, between 23 and 31 March 2020, and followed weekly for up to roughly 15 weeks. Libraries were constructed by 5' RACE. The data were produced on a NextSeq 500. To correct for sequencing error and PCR bias, the TCR library protocol tagged individual cDNA molecules with unique molecular identifiers. Sequencing covered both TCR alpha and beta chains, and within each sample the abundances of alpha and beta sequences were tightly co-correlated. On the study's bioinformatics: V gene, J gene and CDR3 annotation of TCR sequences was performed with Decombinator V4. Expanded TCRs were defined as changing significantly between any two time points under a Poisson model with p below 0.0001. TCR abundances were normalised to the total number of TCRs sequenced in each sample and reported as counts per million. MAIT TCRs were defined by TRAV1-2 paired with TRAJ12, TRAJ20 or TRAJ33, and iNKT TCRs by TRAV10 paired with TRAJ18. A search of VDJdb, accessed on 1 November 2021, was run for TCRs annotated to CMV, EBV and SARS-CoV-2, with TCRs annotated for multiple antigens excluded. The public reads were reanalyzed by TCRdb: fastp trimming at Q25, MiXCR alignment, in-frame beta chains only. A single entry per CDR3 protein holds the most common genes and DNA from its merged rows. TCRdb, rather than the study authors, made the V and J calls. A total of 100,000 to 140,000 distinct CDR3 sequences appear in this sample, approximately 12% of them only once. Of the sample, under 9% falls within the top ten clones.

Based on the germline V gene (reference sequence), the CDR1 and CDR2 sequences are MNHEY and SMNVEV. V drops 5 bases and J drops 2 bases, leaving 12 bases in between. The CDR3 holds 14 amino acids from the cysteine to the phenylalanine. The entry retains the CDR3 DNA only, 42 bases that are in frame from base 1. In regard to this clonotype: Its antigen specificity is not known. Within one base of it there is no much larger clone, and no base qualities were kept.

This clonotype was sampled from an adult who was a healthcare worker with PCR-confirmed SARS-CoV-2 infection or an uninfected control (not recorded which). Recombination connected TRBV27 to TRBJ1-1; there is no confident call for the D gene. Sequenced: whole blood. The CDR3 protein sequence reads: CASSRSDFNTEAFF. The DNA sequence follows: TGTGCCAGCAGTCGGTCAGATTTCAACACTGAAGCTTTCTTT.